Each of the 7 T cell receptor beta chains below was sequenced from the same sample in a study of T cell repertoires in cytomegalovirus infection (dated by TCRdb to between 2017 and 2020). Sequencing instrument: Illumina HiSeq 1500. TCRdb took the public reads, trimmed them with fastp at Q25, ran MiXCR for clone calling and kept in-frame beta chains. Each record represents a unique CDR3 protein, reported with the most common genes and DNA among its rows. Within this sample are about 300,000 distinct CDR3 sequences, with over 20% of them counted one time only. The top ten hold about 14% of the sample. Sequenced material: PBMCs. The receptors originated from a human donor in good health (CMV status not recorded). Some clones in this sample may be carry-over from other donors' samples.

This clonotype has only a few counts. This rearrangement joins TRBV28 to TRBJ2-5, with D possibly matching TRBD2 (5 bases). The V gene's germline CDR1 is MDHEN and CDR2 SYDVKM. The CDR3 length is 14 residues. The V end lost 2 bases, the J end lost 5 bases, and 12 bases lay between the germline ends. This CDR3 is CASSLIGLAETQYF. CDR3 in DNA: TGTGCCAGCAGTTTAATTGGTCTAGCTGAGACCCAGTACTTC.

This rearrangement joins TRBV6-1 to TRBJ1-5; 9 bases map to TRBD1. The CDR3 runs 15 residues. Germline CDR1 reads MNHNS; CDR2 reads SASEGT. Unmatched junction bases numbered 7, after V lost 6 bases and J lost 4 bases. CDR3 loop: CASRQGTGPNQPQHF. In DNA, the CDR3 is TGTGCCAGCAGGCAAGGGACAGGGCCTAATCAGCCCCAGCATTTT.

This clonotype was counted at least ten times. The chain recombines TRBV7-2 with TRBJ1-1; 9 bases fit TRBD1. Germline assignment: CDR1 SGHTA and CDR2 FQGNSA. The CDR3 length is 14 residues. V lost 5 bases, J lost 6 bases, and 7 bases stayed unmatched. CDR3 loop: CASSRDRAAAEAFF. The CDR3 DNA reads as TGTGCCAGCAGCAGGGACAGGGCGGCCGCTGAAGCTTTCTTT.

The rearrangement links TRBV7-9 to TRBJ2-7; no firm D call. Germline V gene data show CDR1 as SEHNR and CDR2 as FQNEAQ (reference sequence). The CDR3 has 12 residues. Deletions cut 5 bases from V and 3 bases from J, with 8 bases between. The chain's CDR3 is CASSNQDYEQYF. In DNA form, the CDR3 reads TGTGCCAGCAGCAATCAGGACTACGAGCAGTACTTC. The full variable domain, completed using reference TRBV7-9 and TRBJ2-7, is DTGVSQNPRHKITKRGQNVTFRCDPISEHNRLYWYRQTLGQGPEFLTYFQNEAQLEKSRLLSDRFSAERPKGSFSTLEIQRTEQGDSAMYLCASSNQDYEQYFGPGTRLTVT.

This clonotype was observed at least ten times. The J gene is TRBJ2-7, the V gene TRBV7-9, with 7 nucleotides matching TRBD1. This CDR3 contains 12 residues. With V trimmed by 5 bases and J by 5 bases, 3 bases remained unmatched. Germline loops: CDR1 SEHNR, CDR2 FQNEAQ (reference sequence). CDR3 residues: CASSPTGDEQYF. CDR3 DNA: TGTGCCAGCAGCCCTACAGGGGACGAGCAGTACTTC.

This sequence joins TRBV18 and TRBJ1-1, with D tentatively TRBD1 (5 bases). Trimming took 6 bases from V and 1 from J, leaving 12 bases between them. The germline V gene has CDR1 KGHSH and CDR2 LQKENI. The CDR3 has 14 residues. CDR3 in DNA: TGTGCCAGCTCGCGAGGGGCAGGGAACACTGAAGCTTTCTTT. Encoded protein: CASSRGAGNTEAFF.

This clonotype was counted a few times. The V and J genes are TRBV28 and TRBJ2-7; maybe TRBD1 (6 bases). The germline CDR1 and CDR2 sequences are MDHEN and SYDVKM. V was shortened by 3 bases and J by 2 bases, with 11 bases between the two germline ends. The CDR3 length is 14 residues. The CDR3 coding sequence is TGTGCCAGCAGTTTCGGGACAAACACCTACGAGCAGTACTTC. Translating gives CASSFGTNTYEQYF.